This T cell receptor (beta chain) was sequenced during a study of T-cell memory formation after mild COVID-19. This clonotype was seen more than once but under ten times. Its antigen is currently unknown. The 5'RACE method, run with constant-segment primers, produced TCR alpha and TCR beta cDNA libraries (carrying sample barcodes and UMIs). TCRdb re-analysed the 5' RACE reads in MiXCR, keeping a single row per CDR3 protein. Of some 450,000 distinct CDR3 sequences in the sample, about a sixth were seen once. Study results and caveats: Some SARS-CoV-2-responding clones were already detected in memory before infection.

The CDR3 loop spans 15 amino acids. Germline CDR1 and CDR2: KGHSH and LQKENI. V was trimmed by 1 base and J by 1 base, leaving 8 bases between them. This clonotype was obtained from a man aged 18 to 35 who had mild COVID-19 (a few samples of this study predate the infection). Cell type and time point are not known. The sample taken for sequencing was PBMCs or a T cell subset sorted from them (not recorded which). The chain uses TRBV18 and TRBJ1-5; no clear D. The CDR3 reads CASSPRTISNQPQHF. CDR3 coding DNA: TGTGCCAGCTCACCACGAACTATAAGCAATCAGCCCCAGCATTTT.